Below, one T cell receptor (beta chain) is given with its context. The length of the CDR3 is 12 residues. From germline, CDR1 is ENHRY and CDR2 SYGVKD. V shed 6 bases, J shed 2 bases, and the junction held 1 base outside the gene matches. The sample belongs to a study of blood T cell repertoires in COVID-19. The table came from immunoSEQ multiplex PCR; TCRdb's copy has only in-frame clones and leaves some out. This sample has about 190,000 clones, with 75% to 90% found just once. This chain connects TRBV10-3 to TRBJ2-7; 7 bases are a match to TRBD1. The sequencing input was peripheral blood. This sequence was found in a man between 60 and 75 years old with acute or convalescent COVID-19. This CDR3 reads CAIRTGTYEQYF. The CDR3 DNA is TGTGCCATCAGGACAGGGACCTACGAGCAGTACTTC.